The clone carrying this T cell receptor (beta chain) occurred many times. Its antigen is not known. The record originates from a study of blood T cells in healthy people across ages. Background on the study: Template switching recovered approximately one barcoded beta molecule for every two T cells.

The CDR3 is made up of 13 amino acids. The germline gives CDR1 MNHNS, CDR2 SASEGT. Trimming took 2 bases from V and 2 from J, leaving 1 base between them. Each sample yielded at least 6 million isolated PBMCs. Study-wide results and caveats: Per million T cells, TCR beta diversity dropped roughly linearly as age increased.

Sample-barcoded 5' priming and a J-beta primer mix drove a second PCR of roughly 7 to 11 cycles. All cDNA molecules were each tagged by a template-switch adaptor with 12 random nucleotides. TCRdb reprocessed the 5' RACE reads with MiXCR, giving one entry per CDR3 protein. The table shows around 2 million distinct CDR3 sequences, with about two fifths occurring only once. This clonotype originated in a human donor in good health. The chain carries TRBV6-1 and TRBJ2-6; D is ambiguous. Material for sequencing was blood. The CDR3 DNA sequence: TGTGCCAGCAGTGAAACTGGGGCCAACGTCCTGACTTTC. Amino acid sequence: CASSETGANVLTF.